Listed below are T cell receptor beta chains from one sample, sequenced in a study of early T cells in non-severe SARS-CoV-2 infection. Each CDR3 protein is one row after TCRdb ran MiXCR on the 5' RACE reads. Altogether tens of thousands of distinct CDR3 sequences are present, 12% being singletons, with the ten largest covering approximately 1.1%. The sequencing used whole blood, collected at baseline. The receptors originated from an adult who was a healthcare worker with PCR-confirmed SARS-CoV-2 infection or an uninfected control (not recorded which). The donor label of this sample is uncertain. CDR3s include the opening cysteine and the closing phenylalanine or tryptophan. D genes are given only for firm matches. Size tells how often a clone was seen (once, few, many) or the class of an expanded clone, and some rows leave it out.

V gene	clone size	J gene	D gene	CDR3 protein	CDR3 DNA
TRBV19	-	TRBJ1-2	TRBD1	CASSKYSGGTANYGYTF	TGTGCCAGTAGCAAGTATAGTGGCGGGACAGCTAACTATGGCTACACCTTC
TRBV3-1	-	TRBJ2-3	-	CASSPAADTQYF	TGTGCCAGCAGCCCGGCGGCAGATACGCAGTATTTT
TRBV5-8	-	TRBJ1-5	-	CASGEPGHDQPQHF	TGTGCCAGCGGAGAACCAGGGCATGATCAGCCCCAGCATTTT
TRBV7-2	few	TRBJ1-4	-	CASSLVSGVKSELFF	TGTGCCAGCAGCTTAGTTTCCGGGGTAAAAAGCGAACTGTTTTTT
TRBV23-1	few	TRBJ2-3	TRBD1	CASSQSLGQGPSLHTDTQYF	TGCGCCAGCAGTCAATCGTTGGGACAGGGGCCCTCCTTACACACAGATACGCAGTATTTT
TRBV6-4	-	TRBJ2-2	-	CASSVQGNTGELFF	TGTGCCAGCAGTGTTCAGGGGAACACCGGGGAGCTGTTTTTT
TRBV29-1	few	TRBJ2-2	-	CSVRSTVNTGELFF	TGCAGCGTTCGATCGACAGTCAACACCGGGGAGCTGTTTTTT
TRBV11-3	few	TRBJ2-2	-	CASSQSPANTGELFF	TGTGCCAGCAGCCAAAGCCCGGCGAACACCGGGGAGCTGTTTTTT
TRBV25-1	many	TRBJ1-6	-	CASSPTKVSDSPLHF	TGTGCCAGCAGTCCGACAAAGGTGTCCGATTCACCCCTCCACTTT
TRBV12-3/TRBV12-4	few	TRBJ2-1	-	CASSHSPSYNEQFF	TGTGCCAGCAGTCACAGCCCTTCCTACAATGAGCAGTTCTTC
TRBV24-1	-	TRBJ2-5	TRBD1	CATSDFGQGAETQYF	TGTGCCACCAGTGATTTCGGCCAGGGGGCAGAGACCCAGTACTTC
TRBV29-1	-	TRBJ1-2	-	CSADLVGTNYGYTF	TGCAGCGCCGATCTAGTAGGGACTAACTATGGCTACACCTTC
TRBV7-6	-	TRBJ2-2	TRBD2	CASSFGLAGGTGELFF	TGTGCCAGCAGCTTCGGACTAGCGGGGGGGACCGGGGAGCTGTTTTTT
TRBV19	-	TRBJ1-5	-	CASSFTASNQPQHF	TGTGCCAGTAGTTTCACTGCTAGCAATCAGCCCCAGCATTTT
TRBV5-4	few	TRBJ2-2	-	CASSLGTNTGELFF	TGTGCCAGCAGCTTGGGCACCAACACCGGGGAGCTGTTTTTT
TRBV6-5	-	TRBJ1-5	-	CASRPWTSRDQPQHF	TGTGCCAGCAGGCCTTGGACAAGTAGGGATCAGCCCCAGCATTTT
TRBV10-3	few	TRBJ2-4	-	CAISESGGRDPAKNIQYF	TGTGCCATCAGTGAGTCTGGGGGACGGGACCCCGCCAAAAACATTCAGTACTTC
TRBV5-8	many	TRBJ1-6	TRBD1	CASSPGGQGGNSPLHF	TGTGCCAGCAGTCCAGGGGGACAGGGAGGTAATTCACCCCTCCACTTT
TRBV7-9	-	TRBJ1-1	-	CASSQERGGNTEAFF	TGTGCCAGCAGTCAAGAACGGGGGGGTAACACTGAAGCTTTCTTT
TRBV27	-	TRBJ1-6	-	CASRSLGNTYNSPLHF	TGTGCCAGCAGATCCTTGGGGAACACCTATAATTCACCCCTCCACTTT
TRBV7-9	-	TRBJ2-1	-	CASSLDAQGRLEQFF	TGTGCCAGCAGCTTAGACGCGCAGGGGAGGTTGGAGCAGTTCTTC
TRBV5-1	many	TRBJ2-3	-	CASSLDSRTDTQYF	TGCGCCAGCAGCTTGGATTCACGCACAGATACGCAGTATTTT
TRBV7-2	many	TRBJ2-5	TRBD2	CASSPNSGLAGETQYF	TGTGCCAGCAGCCCGAACTCGGGACTAGCGGGGGAGACCCAGTACTTC
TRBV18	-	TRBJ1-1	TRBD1	CASSSTGGATEAFF	TGTGCCAGCTCATCAACAGGGGGGGCCACTGAAGCTTTCTTT
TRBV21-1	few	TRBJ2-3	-	CASSKSRTSTDTQYF	TGTGCCAGCAGCAAATCCAGGACAAGCACAGATACGCAGTATTTT
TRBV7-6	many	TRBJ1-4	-	CASSLVPREGEKLFF	TGTGCCAGCAGCTTAGTCCCCCGAGAAGGTGAAAAACTGTTTTTT
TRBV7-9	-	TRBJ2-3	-	CASSLFSTDTQYF	TGTGCCAGCAGCTTATTCTCCACAGATACGCAGTATTTT
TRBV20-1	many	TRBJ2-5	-	CSADWETDIQETQYF	TGCAGTGCCGACTGGGAAACGGACATCCAAGAGACCCAGTACTTC
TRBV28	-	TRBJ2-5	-	CASRRGLRFKETQYF	TGTGCCAGCAGACGGGGACTGCGGTTCAAAGAGACCCAGTACTTC
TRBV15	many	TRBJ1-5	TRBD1	CATTGQGASAQPQHF	TGTGCCACCACGGGACAGGGGGCCTCCGCCCAGCCCCAGCATTTT
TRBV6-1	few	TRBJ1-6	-	CASTKTVNGNSPLHF	TGTGCCAGCACCAAGACCGTGAATGGAAATTCACCCCTCCACTTT
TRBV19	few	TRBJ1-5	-	CASVRGTNQPQHF	TGTGCCAGCGTGAGGGGCACAAACCAGCCCCAGCATTTT
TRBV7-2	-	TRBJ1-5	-	CASSRLGGAGQPQHF	TGTGCCAGCAGTCGCCTGGGGGGAGCAGGGCAGCCCCAGCATTTT
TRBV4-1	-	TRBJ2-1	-	CASSQAGSNEQFF	TGCGCCAGCAGCCAAGCAGGGAGTAATGAGCAGTTCTTC
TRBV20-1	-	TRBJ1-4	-	CSAAYDRVNEKLFF	TGCAGTGCTGCTTACGACAGAGTTAATGAAAAACTGTTTTTT
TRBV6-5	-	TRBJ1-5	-	CASRPRSTAYSNQPQHF	TGTGCCAGCAGGCCACGCTCGACAGCGTATAGCAATCAGCCCCAGCATTTT
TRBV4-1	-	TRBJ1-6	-	CASTPSGQGSYNSPLHF	TGCGCCAGCACCCCCTCGGGCCAGGGCTCCTATAATTCACCCCTCCACTTT
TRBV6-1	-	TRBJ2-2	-	CASSELNPRIDPGELFF	TGTGCCAGCAGTGAATTAAACCCCCGCATTGACCCCGGGGAGCTGTTTTTT
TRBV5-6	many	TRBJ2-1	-	CASSYGRNEQFF	TGTGCCAGCAGCTATGGACGCAATGAGCAGTTCTTC
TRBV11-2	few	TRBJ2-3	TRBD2	CASRHRDYYTDTQYF	TGTGCCAGCAGACACCGGGACTATTACACAGATACGCAGTATTTT
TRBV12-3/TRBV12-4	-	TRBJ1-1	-	CAGGRGTEAFF	TGTGCCGGGGGGCGGGGCACTGAAGCTTTCTTT
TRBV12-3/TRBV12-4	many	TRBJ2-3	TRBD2	CASRTSGGADTQYF	TGTGCCAGCAGGACTAGCGGGGGGGCAGATACGCAGTATTTT
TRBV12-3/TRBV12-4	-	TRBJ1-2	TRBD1	CASSSPYRGPSDGYTF	TGTGCCAGCAGCTCCCCTTACAGGGGGCCCTCGGACGGCTACACCTTC
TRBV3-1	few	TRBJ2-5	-	CASSPGPPVGGETQYF	TGTGCCAGCAGCCCAGGACCCCCGGTAGGCGGAGAGACCCAGTACTTC
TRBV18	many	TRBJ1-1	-	CASSRGGAQLDEAFF	TGTGCCAGCTCACGCGGGGGGGCGCAGCTTGATGAAGCTTTCTTT
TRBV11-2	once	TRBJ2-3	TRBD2	CASSLARGSLDTQYF	TGTGCCAGCAGCTTAGCGCGGGGGTCATTAGATACGCAGTATTTT
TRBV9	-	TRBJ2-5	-	CASSPDPQGYQYF	TGTGCCAGCAGTCCAGACCCTCAGGGTTACCAGTACTTC